The sequence of this T cell receptor beta chain was determined in a study of blood T cell repertoires in COVID-19. Clones were read by immunoSEQ multiplex PCR, and TCRdb kept only the in-frame ones, dropping some. The sample has some 300,000 clones, 86% seen once. This CDR3 spans 12 amino acids. The germline V gene has CDR1 SGHTS and CDR2 YDEGEE. V lost 4 bases and J 1 base, leaving 6 bases between the germline ends. Sequencing was done on a sample of peripheral blood. The sequence derives from a woman aged 65 to 85 with COVID-19, enrolled during active disease. The chain uses TRBV5-8 and TRBJ2-7, with D possibly TRBD1 on 5 matching bases. The CDR3 DNA sequence: TGTGCCAGCAGCCCAGGGTCCTACGAGCAGTACTTC. Its translation is CASSPGSYEQYF.